This T cell receptor beta chain was documented in a study of blood T cell repertoires in COVID-19. For the study at large: PBMCs, B-cell-depleted T cells, or T cells provided the cDNA or gDNA that made up the material.

The CDR3 sequence is 13 residues long. CDR1 is MDHEN and CDR2 is SYDVKM in the germline V gene. V was clipped by 6 bases and J by 1 base; unmatched bases: 3. TCRdb keeps only in-frame clones here, not all; method: immunoSEQ multiplex PCR. The sample lists about 200,000 clones; 82% were seen once. The Seattle site enrolled patients during active infection and followed them longitudinally. As to this clone: This may arise from a read error, as a much more abundant clone is one base away.

The chain uses TRBV28 and TRBJ2-7; 7 bases fit TRBD1. The source material was peripheral blood. The TCR was taken from a woman of 80 years or more with COVID-19, enrolled during active disease. The CDR3 sequence: CASRRTGSYEQYF. CDR3 sequence (DNA): TGTGCCAGCAGGAGGACAGGATCCTACGAGCAGTACTTC.